The 7 T cell receptor beta chains reported below all come from one sample, sequenced in a study. Each CDR3 protein is one row after TCRdb ran MiXCR on the RT-PCR reads. The table includes approximately 720,000 distinct CDR3 sequences, approximately 14% detected once. Sequencing used memory CD4+ T cells from blood. The receptors shown here come from a female donor in good health, serving as a healthy control.

This clonotype was found a few times. The chain uses TRBV20-1 and TRBJ1-6; D is perhaps TRBD1 (6 bases). Per the germline V gene, CDR1 is DFQATT and CDR2 is SNEGSKA (reference sequence). The CDR3 runs 14 residues. V was cut by 6 bases and J by 6 bases, with 15 bases left in between. CDR3 residues: CSARGGGGNSPLHF. CDR3 in DNA: TGCAGTGCCCGGGGAGGGGGTGGTAATTCACCCCTCCACTTT.

The sample holds many counts of this clonotype. The V gene is TRBV7-2, the J gene TRBJ2-7; D remains unclear. This CDR3 has 12 amino acids. V was pared by 2 bases and J by 4 bases, with 6 bases between. Germline V gene data show CDR1 as SGHTA and CDR2 as FQGNSA. The chain's CDR3 is CASSLMRYEQYF. CDR3 sequence (DNA): TGTGCCAGCAGCTTAATGCGGTACGAGCAGTACTTC.

The chain uses TRBV6-2 or TRBV6-3 and TRBJ2-7; 8 bases fit TRBD2. Germline CDR1 MNHEY, CDR2 SVGEGT. This CDR3 is 14 amino acids long. V was pared by 8 bases and J by 4 bases, with 10 bases of the junction left unmatched. CDR3 DNA sequence: TGTGCCAGCGGGCGAGCGGGAGACCGTTACGAGCAGTACTTC. Residues: CASGRAGDRYEQYF.

This clonotype showed up just a few times. CDR3 nucleotide sequence: TGTGCCAGCAGCCCAGCATTGGGGGCCGGCACTGAAGCTTTCTTT. This codes for CASSPALGAGTEAFF. The rearrangement uses TRBV7-3 and TRBJ1-1, with D possibly being TRBD1 (6 bases). The CDR3 totals 15 residues. The germline V gene has CDR1 SGHTA and CDR2 FQGTGA. V gave up 5 bases and J gave up 4 bases, with 17 bases separating them.

This clonotype was detected a few times. The gene calls are TRBV27 and TRBJ1-2; 8 nucleotides agree with TRBD1. The CDR3 runs 13 residues. V lost 6 bases and J lost 7; bases outside the gene matches: 7. From germline, CDR1 is MNHEY and CDR2 SMNVEV (reference sequence). For the CDR3, the DNA is TGTGCCAGCAGCGCGGACAGGGATCTTGGCTACACCTTC. Amino acids: CASSADRDLGYTF.

In its sample, this clonotype was seen a few times. The chain recombines TRBV20-1 with TRBJ2-1, with D possibly TRBD2 on 5 matching bases. This CDR3 is built from 12 residues. From germline, CDR1 is DFQATT and CDR2 SNEGSKA (reference sequence). V lost 3 bases and J 11 bases, leaving 14 bases between the germline ends. The chain's CDR3 is CSARVSGSKQFF. DNA of the CDR3: TGCAGTGCTAGGGTATCGGGGAGTAAGCAGTTCTTC.

This clonotype came up a few times. The V gene is TRBV12-3 or TRBV12-4, the J gene TRBJ2-5; unclear D gene. Trimming took off 6 bases at V and 8 bases at J, with 13 bases between the two ends. The CDR3 is made up of 12 amino acids. The CDR3 loop reads CASSLLSGTQYF. The DNA for the CDR3 is TGTGCCAGCAGCTTACTCAGTGGAACCCAGTACTTC.